This T cell receptor (beta chain) appears in the sequencing data of a study of radiotherapy plus CTLA-4 blockade in lung cancer (dated by TCRdb to 2017 to 2018). Background on the whole study: Objective responses were observed in 15% to 20% of enrolled patients, and disease control was achieved in around 30%. Findings and caveats that apply to the study as a whole: After treatment with radiotherapy and ipilimumab, TCR clones that originated in tumors expanded in peripheral blood. Increased serum interferon-beta after radiation, together with early dynamic changes in blood T cell clones, were reported to be the strongest predictors of response.

To prepare the library, the immunoSEQ multiplex PCR assay was applied. TCRdb retrieved this table from immuneACCESS and kept in-frame rearrangements only. Not all clones are present; in checked studies, unresolved V genes account for under half, and no reason is known for the remainder. In all, the sample holds about 94,000 clones, and around 84% of those were seen once. Jointly, the top ten make up about 25% of the sample. The study evaluated CTLA-4 blockade (ipilimumab) given together with focal radiation therapy in patients who had chemo-refractory metastatic non-small-cell lung cancer. On this clone itself: The target of this receptor is not known. No clone much larger than this one lies a single base away; base qualities are absent.

The material was peripheral blood, obtained from a patient treated with radiotherapy plus ipilimumab. This TCR was recovered from a human donor with non-small cell lung cancer that progressed on radiotherapy plus ipilimumab.

At the DNA level, the sequence is TGTGCCAGCAGCTTAGATCGGTCCTACGAGCAGTACTTC. It is translated as CASSLDRSYEQYF. The V and J segments used are TRBV11-2 and TRBJ2-5; no confident D gene assignment can be made. The closer fit of TRBJ2-7 to the DNA end suggests the J call may be wrong. The cysteine opens and the phenylalanine closes a CDR3 of 13 amino acids. The sequence is cut down to CDR3 DNA, 39 bases in frame from base 1. The germline V gene gives CDR1 as SGHAT and CDR2 as FQNNGV.